These 24 T cell receptor beta chains were sequenced from one sample in a study of glioma-infiltrating T cells. Amplification of TCR alpha and beta CDR3 regions from RNA used iRepertoire nested multiplex PCR. Via MiXCR, TCRdb re-called the multiplex PCR reads, giving one row per CDR3 protein. The repertoire holds over 100,000 distinct CDR3 sequences, with around 25% as singletons. Sequencing input: glioma tissue, nonneoplastic brain tissue, or PBMCs (not recorded which). These receptors all stem from a human donor with low-grade glioma or glioblastoma, undergoing nonglioma brain surgery, or in good health (not recorded which).

This clonotype showed up many times. The gene calls are TRBV20-1 and TRBJ1-5, with 8 bases that match TRBD1. In germline, CDR1 is DFQATT, CDR2 SNEGSKA (reference sequence). After removal of 4 bases from V and 0 bases from J, the junction contained 8 bases not matched to a gene. The CDR3 totals 16 residues. The DNA of the CDR3 is TGCAGTGCTATAATGACAGGGGCGGATAGCAATCAGCCCCAGCATTTT. It is translated as CSAIMTGADSNQPQHF.

The chain employs TRBV19 and TRBJ2-7; unclear D gene. The CDR3 has 13 residues. The germline V gene encodes CDR1 LNHDA and CDR2 SQIVND (reference sequence). V was cut by 2 bases and J by 3 bases, with 8 bases left in between. This CDR3 reads CASSISGDYEQYF. The CDR3 DNA sequence: TGTGCCAGTAGTATATCCGGTGACTACGAGCAGTACTTC. Combining the CDR3 with reference TRBV19 and TRBJ2-7 gives the whole variable domain DGGITQSPKYLFRKEGQNVTLSCEQNLNHDAMYWYRQDPGQGLRLIYYSQIVNDFQKGDIAEGYSVSREKKESFPLTVTSAQKNPTAFYLCASSISGDYEQYFGPGTRLTVT.

This clonotype has at least ten counts. The chain has TRBV28 and TRBJ1-2; D gene unclear. The CDR3 length is 12 residues. Germline values: CDR1 MDHEN, CDR2 SYDVKM. V lost 3 bases and J 5 bases, leaving 7 bases between the germline ends. As DNA, the CDR3 is TGTGCCAGCAGTTTGTTGGGGTATGGCTACACCTTC. Translated: CASSLLGYGYTF.

This clonotype has a count of ten or more. V and J are TRBV4-2 and TRBJ2-7; D gene ambiguous. The germline V and J ends were trimmed by 0 bases and 0 bases, with 15 bases remaining between them. This CDR3 region has 17 residues. Germline CDR1 and CDR2: LGHNA and YNFKEQ. This CDR3 is CASSQEWAVISSYEQYF. DNA of the CDR3: TGTGCCAGCAGCCAAGAATGGGCAGTAATCAGCTCCTACGAGCAGTACTTC.

In the case of this clonotype: Its ends do not fully match the called genes, so a read error is possible. This chain connects TRBV6-9 to TRBJ2-1, with D unresolved. Germline V gene data show CDR1 as MNHGY and CDR2 as SVAAGI. The CDR3 covers 13 residues. The CDR3 spells CASSYHGTYEPFF. The CDR3 DNA is TGTGCCAGCAGTTACCACGGTACCTATGAGCCTTTCTTT.

This clonotype was detected ten times or more. V is TRBV28 and J is TRBJ2-7, with TRBD2 matching over 7 bases. The CDR3 covers 15 residues. Trimming removed 6 bases from V and 0 bases from J; junction bases left unmatched: 8. Germline assignment: CDR1 MDHEN and CDR2 SYDVKM. CDR3 region: CASSRAGGSSYEQYF. CDR3 bases: TGTGCCAGCAGCCGGGCCGGCGGGAGCTCCTACGAGCAGTACTTC.

This clonotype was recorded once. This may come from a read error, since a much larger clone is one base off. CDR3 region: CDTSDPGTAGYEQYF. The CDR3 DNA reads as TGTGACACCAGTGATCCCGGGACAGCTGGCTACGAGCAGTACTTC. The chain links TRBV24-1 to TRBJ2-7; 7 positions agree with TRBD1. The CDR3 runs 15 residues. Germline V gene data show CDR1 as KGHDR and CDR2 as SFDVKD.

This clonotype was observed many times. This sequence joins TRBV28 and TRBJ1-1; D is unresolved. Germline V lookup: CDR1 MDHEN, CDR2 SYDVKM. The CDR3 spans 11 residues. The V gene lost 10 bases and the J gene lost 1 base, with 7 bases spanning the gap. The CDR3 loop is CATYENTEAFF. The CDR3 DNA reads as TGTGCCACCTATGAGAACACTGAAGCTTTCTTT.

The chain's CDR3 is CASSIDPSAPSNTGELFF. CDR3 coding DNA: TGTGCCAGTAGTATAGATCCCAGCGCGCCTTCGAACACCGGGGAGCTGTTTTTT. V is TRBV19 and J is TRBJ2-2; D call uncertain. The germline CDR1 and CDR2 sequences are LNHDA and SQIVND (reference sequence). CDR3 length: 18 amino acids. Trimming shortened V by 0 bases and J by 0 bases, and 14 bases separated the two germline ends.

This clonotype appeared a few times. The chain carries TRBV12-3 or TRBV12-4 and TRBJ1-2; D is undetermined. V dropped 2 bases and J dropped 6 bases, with 7 bases sitting between them. There are 12 residues in the CDR3. This CDR3 reads CASSLLRDGYTF. The CDR3 DNA sequence: TGTGCCAGCAGTTTACTTCGGGATGGCTACACCTTC.

There are a few counts of this clonotype. The V call is TRBV12-3 or TRBV12-4, the J call TRBJ2-7, with TRBD2 identical over 9 bases. The CDR3 has 14 amino acids. Trimming removed 7 bases from V and 6 bases from J; junction bases left unmatched: 10. The DNA for the CDR3 is TGTGCCAGCACTCTAGCGGGAAGCGCTTCCGAGCAGTACTTC. This codes for CASTLAGSASEQYF.

This clonotype was seen at least ten times. CDR3 residues: CATSRGGTTYNEQFF. The CDR3 bases are TGTGCCACCAGCAGAGGCGGGACAACCTACAATGAGCAGTTCTTC. The chain links TRBV15 to TRBJ2-1; D tentatively fits TRBD1 or TRBD2 (6 bases each). Trimming shortened V by 1 base and J by 2 bases, and 9 bases separated the two germline ends. The CDR3 runs to 15 residues. Germline CDR1 and CDR2: LNHNV and YYDKDF (reference sequence).

In its sample, this clonotype was seen many times. This sequence joins TRBV7-9 and TRBJ2-1, with a possible D match to TRBD2 (6 bases). With 2 bases removed from V and 16 bases from J, the gap between germline ends came to 6 bases. The CDR3 runs 9 residues. From germline, CDR1 is SEHNR and CDR2 FQNEAQ (reference sequence). CDR3 protein: CASSLTSFF. In nucleotides, the CDR3 is TGTGCCAGCAGCTTAACTAGCTTCTTC.

This clonotype was found many times. V is TRBV12-3 or TRBV12-4 and J is TRBJ2-1; possible D gene TRBD1, 5 bases. This CDR3 comprises 16 residues. V dropped 3 bases and J dropped 5 bases, with 17 bases sitting between them. CDR3 sequence reads: CASSFYSGKIDNEQFF. The CDR3 bases are TGTGCCAGCAGTTTTTACTCAGGGAAGATTGACAATGAGCAGTTCTTC.

This clonotype occurred many times. The chain has TRBV19 and TRBJ1-5; the D gene is possibly TRBD1 (5 bases). Germline loops: CDR1 LNHDA, CDR2 SQIVND (reference sequence). V lost 0 bases and J 7 bases, leaving 19 bases between the germline ends. The CDR3 is made up of 17 amino acids. CDR3 DNA sequence: TGTGCCAGTAGTATAGACCAGCTCCGTGGGGGTATGCAGCCCCAGCATTTT. Residues: CASSIDQLRGGMQPQHF.

With respect to this clonotype: A much larger clone differs by one base, so this may be a read error. The chain combines TRBV19 with TRBJ1-2; unclear D gene. The CDR3 runs 12 residues. Germline V gene lookup returns CDR1 LNHDA and CDR2 SQIVND (reference sequence). The CDR3 region has the DNA TGTGCCAGTAGTGCCGGGGATTATGGCTACAACTTC. Translated, it gives CASSAGDYGYNF.

This clonotype was seen only a few times. V is TRBV19 and J is TRBJ2-5; 11 bases match TRBD2. CDR3 size: 17 residues. The J segment lost 2 bases and the V segment lost 6 bases, leaving 11 bases of the junction unmatched. Germline-derived CDR1 and CDR2 are LNHDA and SQIVND (reference sequence). The CDR3 DNA reads TGTGCCAGTAGCCCTACCGGGACTAGCGGAAAGCAAGAGACCCAGTACTTC. As protein: CASSPTGTSGKQETQYF.

The chain links TRBV6-2 or TRBV6-3 to TRBJ2-1; 9 bases fit TRBD2. Per the germline V gene, CDR1 is MNHEY and CDR2 is SVGEGT. Germline trimming cut 9 bases from V and 6 bases from J; bases unmatched to any gene: 9. The CDR3 totals 14 residues. The CDR3 DNA reads TGTGCCAGTCCAGGACTAGCGCAATCCAATGAGCAGTTCTTC. This codes for CASPGLAQSNEQFF.

This clonotype was counted ten times or more. The rearrangement uses TRBV7-2 and TRBJ2-1; 8 nucleotides agree with TRBD2. The CDR3 sequence is 16 residues long. Germline lookup yields CDR1 SGHTA and CDR2 FQGNSA. The junction had 13 bases not matched to a gene; V was cut back by 6 bases and J by 6 bases. The DNA of the CDR3 is TGTGCCAGCAGTTTTACCGGGACTAGTGGCCCCAATGAGCAGTTCTTC. Its translation: CASSFTGTSGPNEQFF.

This clonotype was recorded many times. The J gene is TRBJ2-6, the V gene TRBV25-1; D is uncertain. There are 14 residues in the CDR3. The V gene's germline CDR1 is MGHDK and CDR2 SYGVNS. Trimming cost V 4 bases and J 0 bases, with 4 bases left between them. CDR3 DNA: TGTGCCAGCAGTGTTAGCTCTGGGGCCAACGTCCTGACTTTC. Residues: CASSVSSGANVLTF.

The sample holds many counts of this clonotype. This chain links TRBV29-1 with TRBJ1-2; D gene uncertain. V lost 4 bases and J lost 7, with 7 bases in between. The CDR3 runs to 10 residues. Germline V lookup: CDR1 SQVTM, CDR2 ANQGSEA. The CDR3 loop is CSVGQSGYTF. The CDR3 nucleotides are TGCAGCGTTGGGCAGTCTGGCTACACCTTC.

This clonotype was seen repeatedly, ten times or more. This sequence joins TRBV29-1 and TRBJ2-1; D possibly corresponds to TRBD2 (6 bases). Per the germline V gene, CDR1 is SQVTM and CDR2 is ANQGSEA. The CDR3 has 11 residues. Between the trimmed V and J ends, which lost 4 bases and 7 bases, there was a span of 8 bases. The CDR3 spells CSVGDWNEQFF. The CDR3 coding sequence is TGCAGCGTTGGGGACTGGAATGAGCAGTTCTTC.

To note about this clonotype: A read error is likely, as this CDR3 ends without the conserved phenylalanine or tryptophan. The rearrangement links TRBV13 to TRBJ2-7; 8 bases are a match to TRBD1. Unmatched junction bases numbered 7, after V lost 3 bases and J lost 6 bases. The CDR3 is 14 amino acids. CDR1 PRHDT and CDR2 FYEKMQ come from the germline V gene (reference sequence). The CDR3 sequence is CASSFGDRGFEQYS. The DNA of the CDR3 is TGTGCCAGCAGCTTCGGCGACAGGGGTTTCGAGCAGTACTCC.

This clonotype appeared a few times. In DNA, the CDR3 is TGTGCCAGCTCAACAACTAGCGGCACAGATACGCAGTATTTT. Protein sequence: CASSTTSGTDTQYF. The chain combines TRBV18 with TRBJ2-3; 7 bases are a match to TRBD2. CDR1 is KGHSH and CDR2 is LQKENI in the germline V gene. The junction had 3 bases not matched to a gene; V was cut back by 5 bases and J by 1 base. This CDR3 is 14 amino acids long.